The table lists the clone carrying this TCR beta chain with a few counts. The target antigen is unknown. These data originate in a study of T-cell reconstitution after alpha-beta-depleted transplantation in children. Study results and caveats: It was newly produced T cells that mostly accounted for T-cell counts and diversity one year after transplant.

As it was prepared, the TCRbeta library received unique molecular identifiers. Using its own MiXCR run on the PCR reads, TCRdb lists one record per CDR3 protein. The sample has around 580,000 distinct CDR3 sequences, 27% seen once. V was pared by 4 bases and J by 0 bases, with 10 bases between. The CDR3 runs 15 residues. Germline values: CDR1 MGHDK, CDR2 SYGVNS. The specimen was PBMCs, collected before TCRalphabeta/CD19-depleted stem cell transplant. The J gene is TRBJ2-4, the V gene TRBV25-1; possible D gene TRBD1, 6 bases. The TCR sequence derives from a boy less than two years old with Wiskott-Aldrich syndrome, due to receive a stem cell transplant. In nucleotides, the CDR3 is TGTGCCAGCAGTGCGACAGGCCTAGCCAAAAACATTCAGTACTTC. Translated: CASSATGLAKNIQYF.